This T cell receptor beta chain was profiled in a study of blood T cell repertoires in COVID-19. Across the study: The samples span acute and convalescent COVID-19 from the United States, Italy and Spain. Sources were T cells, B-cell-depleted T cells, or PBMCs; the material itself was cDNA or gDNA.

A remark on this clone: The junction shows a germline mismatch at one end, possibly a read error.

Per the authors' pipeline: The assay estimated nucleated cells by amplifying reference gene primers. The data were produced by immunoSEQ multiplex PCR, yet TCRdb's version contains in-frame clones alone and is incomplete. The V and J calls and clone size are taken from that table; D and trimming were inferred from the DNA. The repertoire holds roughly 190,000 clones, with about nine tenths as singletons. Germline CDR1 MDHEN, CDR2 SYDVKM. There are 13 residues in the CDR3. The receptor comes from a man in his 70s with acute or convalescent COVID-19. Sample: peripheral blood. The V and J genes are TRBV28 and TRBJ2-7, with 14 bases that match TRBD2. CDR3 DNA: TGTGCCAGCACCCGACCCGGGACTAGCGGGGGAAGCTTC. This sequence encodes CASTRPGTSGGSF. Full variable domain (remainder filled in from reference TRBV28 and TRBJ2-7): DVKVTQSSRYLVKRTGEKVFLECVQDMDHENMFWYRQDPGLGLRLIYFSYDVKMKEKGDIPEGYSVSREKKERFSLILESASTNQTSMYLCASTRPGTSGGSFGPGTRLTVT.